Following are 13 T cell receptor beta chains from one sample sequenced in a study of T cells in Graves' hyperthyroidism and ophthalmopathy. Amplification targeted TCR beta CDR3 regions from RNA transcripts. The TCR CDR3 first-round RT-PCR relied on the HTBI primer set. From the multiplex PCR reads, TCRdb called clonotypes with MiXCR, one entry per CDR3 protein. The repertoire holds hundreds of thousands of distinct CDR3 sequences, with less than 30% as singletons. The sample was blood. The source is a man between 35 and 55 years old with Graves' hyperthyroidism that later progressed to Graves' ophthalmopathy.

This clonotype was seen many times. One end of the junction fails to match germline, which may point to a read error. CDR3: CASSLSGTGELFF. CDR3 DNA: TGCGCCAGCAGCTTGTCCGGCACCGGGGAGCTGTTTTTT. The V gene is TRBV7-3, the J gene TRBJ2-2, with unresolved D. Germline-derived CDR1 and CDR2 are SGHTA and FQGTGA. The CDR3 totals 13 residues.

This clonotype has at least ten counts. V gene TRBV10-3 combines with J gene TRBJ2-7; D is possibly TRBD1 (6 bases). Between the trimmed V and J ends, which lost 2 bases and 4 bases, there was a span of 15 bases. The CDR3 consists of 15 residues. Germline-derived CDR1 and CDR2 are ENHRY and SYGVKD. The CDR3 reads CAISEARGSLYEQYF. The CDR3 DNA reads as TGTGCCATCAGTGAGGCTAGGGGGAGCCTGTACGAGCAGTACTTC.

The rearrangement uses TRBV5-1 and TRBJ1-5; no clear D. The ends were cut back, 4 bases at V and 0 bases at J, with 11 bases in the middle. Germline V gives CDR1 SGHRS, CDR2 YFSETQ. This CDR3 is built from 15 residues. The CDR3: CASSPGWGSNQPQHF. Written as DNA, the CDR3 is TGCGCCAGCAGCCCCGGCTGGGGTAGCAATCAGCCCCAGCATTTT.

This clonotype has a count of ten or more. CDR3 nucleotide sequence: TGTGCCAGTAGTATCGGACCCATGAACACTGAAGCTTTCTTT. Residues: CASSIGPMNTEAFF. This chain uses TRBV19 with TRBJ1-1; unclear D gene. The CDR3 is 14 residues long. V dropped 3 bases and J dropped 0 bases, with 8 bases sitting between them. CDR1 is LNHDA and CDR2 is SQIVND in the germline V gene (reference sequence).

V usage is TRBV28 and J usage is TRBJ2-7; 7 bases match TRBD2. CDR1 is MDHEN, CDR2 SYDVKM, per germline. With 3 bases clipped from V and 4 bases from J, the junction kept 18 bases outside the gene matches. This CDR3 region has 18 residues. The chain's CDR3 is CASSFFSGVEREEYEQYF. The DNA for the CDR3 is TGTGCCAGCAGTTTCTTCTCGGGAGTTGAGCGGGAAGAATACGAGCAGTACTTC.

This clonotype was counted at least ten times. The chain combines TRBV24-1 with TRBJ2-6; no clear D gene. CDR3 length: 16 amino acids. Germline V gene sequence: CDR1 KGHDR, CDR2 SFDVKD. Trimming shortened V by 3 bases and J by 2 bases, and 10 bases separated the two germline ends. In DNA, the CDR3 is TGTGCCACCAGTGATCTGACTGGACCTGGGGCCAACGTCCTGACTTTC. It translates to CATSDLTGPGANVLTF.

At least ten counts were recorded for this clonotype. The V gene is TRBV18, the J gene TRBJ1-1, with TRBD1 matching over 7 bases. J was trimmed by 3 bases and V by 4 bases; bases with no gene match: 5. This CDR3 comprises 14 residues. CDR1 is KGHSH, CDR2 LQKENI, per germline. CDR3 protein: CASSQTGFYTEAFF. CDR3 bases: TGTGCCAGCTCACAGACAGGGTTTTACACTGAAGCTTTCTTT.

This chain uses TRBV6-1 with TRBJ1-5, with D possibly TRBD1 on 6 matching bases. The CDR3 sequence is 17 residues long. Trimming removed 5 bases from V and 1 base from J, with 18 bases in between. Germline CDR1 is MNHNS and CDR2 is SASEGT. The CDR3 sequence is CASSPRDPRGSNQPQHF. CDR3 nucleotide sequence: TGTGCCAGCAGTCCGCGAGACCCGAGGGGGAGCAATCAGCCCCAGCATTTT.

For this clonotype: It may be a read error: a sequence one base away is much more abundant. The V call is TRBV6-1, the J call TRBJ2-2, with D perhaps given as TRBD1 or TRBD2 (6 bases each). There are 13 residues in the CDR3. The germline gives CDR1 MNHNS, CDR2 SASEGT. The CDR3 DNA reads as TGTGCCAGCAGGACTGGGGGGCCCGGGGAGCTGCTTTTT. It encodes CASRTGGPGELLF.

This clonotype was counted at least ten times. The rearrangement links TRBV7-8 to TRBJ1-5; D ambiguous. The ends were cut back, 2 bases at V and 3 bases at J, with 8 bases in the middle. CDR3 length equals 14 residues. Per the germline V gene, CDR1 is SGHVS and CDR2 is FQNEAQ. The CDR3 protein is CASSLSGNNQPQHF. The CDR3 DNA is TGTGCCAGCAGCTTATCGGGCAACAATCAGCCCCAGCATTTT.

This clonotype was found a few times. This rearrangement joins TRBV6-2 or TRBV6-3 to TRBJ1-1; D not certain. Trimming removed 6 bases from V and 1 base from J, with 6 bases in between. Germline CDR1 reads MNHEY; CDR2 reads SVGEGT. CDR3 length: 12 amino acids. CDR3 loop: CASRPQNTEAFF. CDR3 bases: TGTGCCAGCAGGCCCCAGAACACTGAAGCTTTCTTT.

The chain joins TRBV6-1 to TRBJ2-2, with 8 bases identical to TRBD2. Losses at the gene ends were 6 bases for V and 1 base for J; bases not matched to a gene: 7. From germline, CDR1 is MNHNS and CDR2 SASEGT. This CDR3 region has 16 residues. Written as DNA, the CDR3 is TGTGCCAGCAGCACCTGGCTAGCGGGGAACACCGGGGAGCTGTTTTTT. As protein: CASSTWLAGNTGELFF.

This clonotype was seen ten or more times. The CDR3 protein is CAWSVGQGIKPQHF. The CDR3 DNA reads as TGTGCCTGGAGTGTGGGACAGGGGATTAAGCCCCAGCATTTT. The chain is built from TRBV30 and TRBJ1-5; TRBD1 agrees at 10 bases. CDR1 GTSNPN and CDR2 SVGIG come from the germline V gene (reference sequence). This CDR3 is built from 14 residues. V gave up 0 bases and J gave up 8 bases; unmatched junction bases: 4.